This entry lists 5 T cell receptor beta chains sequenced from one sample in a study of blood T cells in healthy people across ages. Using a J-beta primer mix together with a sample-barcoded 5' primer, a second PCR was run for about 6 to 11 cycles. From the 5' RACE reads, TCRdb called clonotypes with MiXCR, one entry per CDR3 protein. The profile shows about 1.8 million distinct CDR3 sequences, roughly 49% of them singletons. The sequencing sample was made of blood. The receptors shown here come from a woman between 40 and 55 years old in good health.

There are a few counts of this clonotype. The CDR3, as DNA: TGTGCCAGCAGTTACCCAGGGGAAGGGCAAGAGACCCAGTACTTC. It encodes CASSYPGEGQETQYF. The chain carries TRBV6-5 and TRBJ2-5; tentative D call: TRBD1 (6 bases). The CDR3 is made up of 15 amino acids. V was shortened by 2 bases and J by 2 bases, with 12 bases between the two germline ends. From germline, CDR1 is MNHEY and CDR2 SVGAGI.

Only one count was recorded for this clonotype. V usage is TRBV6-5 and J usage is TRBJ1-1; D is perhaps TRBD1 (6 bases). The length of the CDR3 is 16 residues. V lost 2 bases and J lost 0, with 13 bases in between. Looked up from germline, CDR1 is MNHEY and CDR2 is SVGAGI. CDR3 DNA sequence: TGTGCCAGCAGTTACGAGGTGGACAGTATGAACACTGAAGCTTTCTTT. It is translated as CASSYEVDSMNTEAFF.

The chain carries TRBV6-5 and TRBJ2-1, with D maybe TRBD1 (5 bases). V lost 5 bases and J lost 5, with 16 bases in between. CDR1 MNHEY and CDR2 SVGAGI come from the germline V gene. This CDR3 comprises 15 residues. The CDR3 is CASSDGPPGNNEQFF. The CDR3 region has the DNA TGTGCCAGCAGTGACGGCCCCCCAGGGAACAATGAGCAGTTCTTC.

A few counts support this clonotype. The chain joins TRBV7-9 to TRBJ2-7; D may be TRBD1 (6 bases). Trimming removed 5 bases at V and 3 bases at J, with 17 bases between. Germline CDR1 SEHNR, CDR2 FQNEAQ (reference sequence). This CDR3 is 15 amino acids long. The DNA for the CDR3 is TGTGCCAGCAGCCGCCCGGACAGCTCCTTCTACGAGCAGTACTTC. This translates into CASSRPDSSFYEQYF.

The gene calls are TRBV18 and TRBJ1-6; 9 positions agree with TRBD1. Germline V gene sequence: CDR1 KGHSH, CDR2 LQKENI. The trim removed 2 bases at V and 9 bases at J, leaving 8 bases unmatched. There are 16 residues in the CDR3. CDR3 amino acids: CASSPDRGSVSSPLHF. The DNA of the CDR3 is TGTGCCAGCTCACCAGACAGGGGGAGCGTCAGTTCACCCCTCCACTTT. The variable domain in full, with the rest retrieved from reference TRBV18 and TRBJ1-6, is NAGVMQNPRHLVRRRGQEARLRCSPMKGHSHVYWYRQLPEEGLKFMVYLQKENIIDESGMPKERFSAEFPKEGPSILRIQQVVRGDSAAYFCASSPDRGSVSSPLHFGNGTRLTVT.